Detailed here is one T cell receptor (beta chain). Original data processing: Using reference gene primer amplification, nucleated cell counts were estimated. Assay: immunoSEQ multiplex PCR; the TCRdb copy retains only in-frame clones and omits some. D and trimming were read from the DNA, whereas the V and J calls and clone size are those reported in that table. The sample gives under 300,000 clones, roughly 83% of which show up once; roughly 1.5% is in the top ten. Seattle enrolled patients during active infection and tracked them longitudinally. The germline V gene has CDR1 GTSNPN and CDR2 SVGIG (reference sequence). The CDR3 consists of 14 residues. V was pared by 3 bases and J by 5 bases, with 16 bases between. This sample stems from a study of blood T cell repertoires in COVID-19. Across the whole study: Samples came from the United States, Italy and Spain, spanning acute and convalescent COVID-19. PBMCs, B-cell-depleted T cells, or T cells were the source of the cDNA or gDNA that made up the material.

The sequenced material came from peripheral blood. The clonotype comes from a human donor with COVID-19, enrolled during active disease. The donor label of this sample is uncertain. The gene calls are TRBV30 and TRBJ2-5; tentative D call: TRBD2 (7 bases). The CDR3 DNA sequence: TGTGCCTGGAGGGGGAGGGGGTGGTGGGAGACCCAGTACTTC. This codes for CAWRGRGWWETQYF.